Each of the 22 T cell receptor beta chains below was sequenced from the same sample in a study of Tregs in tolerant kidney transplant recipients (dated by TCRdb to about 2019). The time point label of this sample denotes: blood sample drawn before combined kidney and bone marrow transplant. Library preparation was by the immunoSEQ multiplex PCR assay. As stored in TCRdb, this immuneACCESS dataset retains in-frame rearrangements with V and J assigned. A fraction of the clones does not appear; measured against another copy, unresolved V genes explain less than half of the discrepancy, and the remainder lacks a known reason. The table for this sample shows approximately 52,000 clones. Roughly 0.8% of the sample belongs to the ten largest clones. The specimen comprised CD4+ T cells from blood, sampled before the transplant. The receptors originated from a human donor who received a combined kidney and bone marrow transplant.

The chain's CDR3 is CSVEPSGRETDTQYF. CDR3 bases read: TGCAGCGTTGAACCTAGCGGGAGGGAAACAGATACG. The gene calls are TRBV29-1 and TRBJ2-3; the match to TRBD2 covers 12 bases. With the read ending 3 residues before the CDR3 end, the germline J gene is used to fill in that end. After removal of 2 bases from V and 3 bases from J, the junction contained 3 bases not matched to a gene. The CDR3 extends over 15 amino acids. Per germline, CDR1 SQVTM and CDR2 ANQGSEA.

Concerning this clone: The read gets to within 3 residues of the CDR3 end, and the germline J gene fills in the rest. The chain recombines TRBV7-2 with TRBJ1-5; D might be TRBD1 (5 bases). V was shortened by 1 base and J by 7 bases, with 11 bases between the two germline ends. CDR1 and CDR2 (germline): SGHTA, FQGNSA. The CDR3 loop spans 14 amino acids. Incomplete CDR3 DNA: TGTGCCAGCAGCTTAGGGAGGGGAAAACAGCCC. This gives the protein CASSLGRGKQP. The whole CDR3 protein reads CASSLGRGKQPQHF.

As regards this clone: The CDR3 end is not reached by the read, which stops 3 residues before it; the germline J gene fills it in. The chain links TRBV10-1 to TRBJ2-1; 9 bases align to TRBD2. With 5 bases clipped from V and 3 bases from J, the junction kept 5 bases outside the gene matches. Germline V gene data show CDR1 as WNHNN and CDR2 as SYGVQD (reference sequence). CDR3 length: 15 amino acids. The CDR3 sequence is CASSLRAGGYNEQFF. The sequenced CDR3 bases are TGCGCCAGCAGTTTAAGAGCGGGAGGCTACAATGAG.

Points on this clone: The read falls 3 residues short of the CDR3 end, and the missing part is taken from the germline J gene. The rearrangement links TRBV20-1 to TRBJ2-7; 7 bases line up with TRBD1. The CDR3 covers 13 residues. The junction had 8 bases not matched to a gene; V was cut back by 5 bases and J by 4 bases. Germline assignment: CDR1 DFQATT and CDR2 SNEGSKA (reference sequence). CDR3 bases read: TGCAGTGCTTGGAGGACAGGATCATACGAG. Translation gives CSAWRTGSYE. The entire CDR3 reads CSAWRTGSYEQYF.

With regard to this clone: Read sequence stops 3 residues before the CDR3 end, and the germline J gene provides the missing end. The V and J genes are TRBV19 and TRBJ2-7; TRBD1 aligns across 7 bases. V lost 6 bases, J lost 3 bases, and 8 bases stayed unmatched. Germline V gives CDR1 LNHDA, CDR2 SQIVND (reference sequence). The CDR3 runs 14 residues. CDR3 DNA, as far as it was read: TGTGCCAGTAGCAGGAAGACAGGGAACTACGAG. Translation: CASSRKTGNYE. The complete CDR3 protein is CASSRKTGNYEQYF.

Notes on this clone: The read ends 3 residues before the CDR3 terminus; that terminus is restored from the germline J gene. The V gene is TRBV6-1, the J gene TRBJ2-1; TRBD2 is a possible D gene (5 bases). There are 15 residues in the CDR3. The germline V gene has CDR1 MNHNS and CDR2 SASEGT. V lost 3 bases and J lost 3, with 12 bases in between. The CDR3 protein is CASSEARGVYNEQFF. CDR3 DNA (partial): TGTGCCAGCAGTGAGGCCCGGGGAGTCTACAATGAG.

On this clone: The read ends 3 residues shy of where the CDR3 ends; the end is completed using the germline J gene. The chain recombines TRBV7-2 with TRBJ2-7, with TRBD2 matching 8 bases. V lost 3 bases and J lost 5; bases outside the gene matches: 9. This CDR3 has 15 amino acids. Germline V gene lookup returns CDR1 SGHTA and CDR2 FQGNSA. Partial CDR3 DNA: TGTGCCAGCAGCTTCACATTCGGAGCGGGAGACGAG. Translated, it gives CASSFTFGAGDE. The full CDR3 sequence reads CASSFTFGAGDEQYF.

Of note for this clone: The CDR3 end is not reached by the read, which stops 3 residues before it; the germline J gene fills it in. The chain couples TRBV7-2 to TRBJ2-5, with 7 bases matching TRBD1. CDR1 is SGHTA and CDR2 is FQGNSA in the germline V gene. J gave up 6 bases and V 1 base, and 8 bases lay outside the gene matches. There are 15 residues in the CDR3. CDR3 protein: CASSLGRQGTQTQYF. CDR3 DNA (partial): TGTGCCAGCAGCTTAGGGCGACAGGGCACCCAGACC.

Turning to this clone: Read sequence stops 3 residues before the CDR3 end, and the germline J gene provides the missing end. The chain combines TRBV30 with TRBJ1-2, with TRBD1 as a possible D gene (5 bases). In germline, CDR1 is GTSNPN, CDR2 SVGIG (reference sequence). The CDR3 runs to 13 residues. V lost 4 bases to trimming and J lost 6 bases, with 15 bases between them. The sequenced part of the CDR3 DNA is TGTGCCTGGAATGGACACCCAAGGGATGGC. Its protein is CAWNGHPRDG. The entire CDR3 reads CAWNGHPRDGYTF. Drawing the rest from reference TRBV30 and TRBJ1-2, the complete variable domain is SQTIHQWPATLVQPVGSPLSLECTVEGTSNPNLYWYRQAAGRGLQLLFYSVGIGQISSEVPQNLSASRPQDRQFILSSKKLLLSDSGFYLCAWNGHPRDGYTFGSGTRLTVV.

A word on this clone: The CDR3 end falls 3 residues outside the read, so it is completed with the germline J gene. V and J are TRBV6-1 and TRBJ2-7; D unresolved. Germline CDR1 is MNHNS and CDR2 is SASEGT. This CDR3 contains 12 residues. V lost 3 bases, J lost 1 base, and 4 bases lay in between. The CDR3 region is CASSDQSYEQYF. The covered CDR3 bases are TGTGCCAGCAGTGACCAGTCCTACGAG.

Details on this clone: The read gets to within 3 residues of the CDR3 end, and the germline J gene fills in the rest. This chain links TRBV2 with TRBJ1-4, with 9 nucleotides matching TRBD1. The V segment lost 5 bases and the J segment 7 bases; nucleotides outside the gene matches: 5. The CDR3 is 14 amino acids. Germline CDR1 and CDR2: SNHLY and FYNNEI. CDR3: CASSQTGGVEKLFF. The covered CDR3 bases are TGTGCCAGCAGTCAGACAGGGGGGGTTGAAAAA.

Regarding this clone: The read finishes 3 residues shy of the CDR3 end, and the germline J gene is used to complete it. V and J are TRBV7-3 and TRBJ2-7; 12 positions agree with TRBD2. The CDR3 has 15 residues. The germline CDR1 and CDR2 sequences are SGHTA and FQGTGA. V lost 5 bases, J lost 6 bases, and 8 bases stayed unmatched. The CDR3 loop is CASSRRLAGVSEQYF. Incomplete CDR3 DNA: TGTGCCAGCAGCCGACGACTAGCGGGAGTCTCCGAG. Combining the CDR3 with reference TRBV7-3 and TRBJ2-7 gives the whole variable domain GAGVSQTPSNKVTEKGKYVELRCDPISGHTALYWYRQSLGQGPEFLIYFQGTGAADDSGLPNDRFFAVRPEGSVSTLKIQRTERGDSAVYLCASSRRLAGVSEQYFGPGTRLTVT.

With respect to this clone: The CDR3 end lies 3 residues beyond the end of the read and is filled in from the germline J gene. This sequence joins TRBV20-1 and TRBJ1-4; TRBD1 is a possible D gene (5 bases). The V gene's germline CDR1 is DFQATT and CDR2 SNEGSKA (reference sequence). The CDR3 is 14 residues long. V was pared by 3 bases and J by 7 bases, with 15 bases between. Incomplete CDR3 DNA: TGCAGTGCTAGTGGACACACGGTGGGTGAAAAA. Its protein product is CSASGHTVGEK. The CDR3 in its entirety is CSASGHTVGEKLFF.

Worth noting for this clone: The sequence runs out 3 residues before the end of the CDR3; the remainder is reconstructed from the germline J gene. V and J are TRBV5-1 and TRBJ1-1; 8 nucleotides line up with TRBD1. Germline CDR1 SGHRS, CDR2 YFSETQ. V gave up 0 bases and J gave up 3 bases; unmatched junction bases: 4. CDR3 length: 15 amino acids. The CDR3 DNA, read in part, is TGCGCCAGCAGCTTGGCAGGGGGCGGTGACACTGAA. Translation gives CASSLAGGGDTE. In full, the CDR3 reads CASSLAGGGDTEAFF.

CDR3 sequence: CASSLLADLYNEQFF. The covered CDR3 bases are TGCGCCAGCAGCTTACTAGCGGACCTTTACAATGAG. The chain has TRBV5-1 and TRBJ2-1; the match to TRBD2 covers 8 bases. From the germline J gene comes the end of the CDR3, since the read stops 3 residues before it. Germline trimming cut 2 bases from V and 4 bases from J; bases unmatched to any gene: 5. Germline-derived CDR1 and CDR2 are SGHRS and YFSETQ. This CDR3 is built from 15 residues.

The CDR3 here is CASSPKGISYNEQFF. The part of the CDR3 DNA that was read is TGTGCCAGCAGCCCGAAGGGGATCTCCTACAATGAG. The J gene is TRBJ2-1, the V gene TRBV5-4, with D possibly matching TRBD1 (5 bases). The CDR3 end falls 3 residues outside the read, so it is completed with the germline J gene. Germline V gives CDR1 SGHNT, CDR2 YYREEE (reference sequence). The CDR3 sequence is 15 residues long. Deletions cut 4 bases from V and 0 bases from J, with 11 bases between.

A note on this clone: The CDR3 goes on 3 residues after the read ends, and that part is filled in from the germline J gene. The V call is TRBV20-1, the J call TRBJ2-5, with 10 bases identical to TRBD1. Trimming removed 0 bases from V and 7 bases from J; junction bases left unmatched: 8. Germline V gene data show CDR1 as DFQATT and CDR2 as SNEGSKA (reference sequence). This CDR3 comprises 15 residues. Incomplete CDR3 DNA: TGCAGTGCTAGAGACGGGACAGGGGATTGGGCGACC. The encoded protein is CSARDGTGDWAT. The entire CDR3 reads CSARDGTGDWATQYF.

Comments on this clone: The read gets to within 3 residues of the CDR3 end, and the germline J gene fills in the rest. The chain uses TRBV20-1 and TRBJ1-1; D is unresolved. Germline CDR1 is DFQATT and CDR2 is SNEGSKA (reference sequence). V dropped 8 bases and J dropped 0 bases, with 22 bases sitting between them. CDR3 length: 16 amino acids. Here the CDR3 reads CSQALRVAGMNTEAFF. The covered CDR3 bases are TGCAGTCAGGCCTTGCGTGTAGCGGGGATGAACACTGAA.

Comment on this clone: Read data end 3 residues before the CDR3 end; the end is taken from the germline J gene. This sequence joins TRBV20-1 and TRBJ2-1; 10 nucleotides align to TRBD2. Germline V lookup: CDR1 DFQATT, CDR2 SNEGSKA (reference sequence). This CDR3 comprises 15 residues. With V trimmed by 2 bases and J by 9 bases, 10 bases remained unmatched. Incomplete CDR3 DNA: TGCAGTGCTAGACCCCTAGCGGGAGTTAGGGTTGAG. As protein: CSARPLAGVRVE. The full CDR3 reads CSARPLAGVRVEQFF.

In the case of this clone: The read ends 3 residues shy of where the CDR3 ends; the end is completed using the germline J gene. The sample has other DNA sequences that encode this CDR3 too. The V and J genes are TRBV18 and TRBJ1-1; D is unresolved. The germline V and J ends were trimmed by 2 bases and 0 bases, with 4 bases remaining between them. This CDR3 has 13 residues. Germline V CDR1 and CDR2: KGHSH, LQKENI. This chain's CDR3 is CASSPGLNTEAFF. Incomplete CDR3 DNA: TGTGCCAGCTCACCAGGGCTGAACACTGAA.

In the case of this clone: The sequence runs out 3 residues before the end of the CDR3; the remainder is reconstructed from the germline J gene. The rearrangement uses TRBV6-4 and TRBJ2-3, with D perhaps TRBD1 (7 bases). This CDR3 spans 15 amino acids. In germline, CDR1 is MRHNA, CDR2 SNTAGT. V was cut by 2 bases and J by 3 bases, with 12 bases left in between. The CDR3 loop is CASSDGGTETDTQYF. The sequenced part of the CDR3 DNA is TGTGCCAGCAGTGACGGGGGGACAGAGACAGATACG.

Note on this clone: The read terminates 3 residues before the CDR3 end, so the remaining end is supplied by the germline J gene. This chain connects TRBV19 to TRBJ2-1; the match to TRBD2 covers 13 bases. CDR3 length: 20 residues. The V segment lost 4 bases and the J segment 6 bases; nucleotides outside the gene matches: 18. Germline V gene lookup returns CDR1 LNHDA and CDR2 SQIVND (reference sequence). The CDR3 spells CASSTRTSGSFNVLGNEQFF. The CDR3 DNA, read in part, is TGTGCCAGTAGTACCCGGACTAGCGGGAGTTTCAATGTACTGGGCAATGAG.